Below, 22 T cell receptor beta chains from the same sample are listed, as sequenced in a study of T-cell reconstitution after alpha-beta-depleted transplantation in children. Unique molecular identifiers were used to barcode this TCRbeta library. TCRdb used MiXCR to reprocess the PCR reads, holding one entry per CDR3 protein. Counted here are about 500,000 distinct CDR3 sequences, less than 35% occurring once; the ten biggest clones make up about 2.3%. This specimen was PBMCs from the stem cell graft donor, taken from the stem cell graft. These receptors originate from a human donor who donated a stem cell graft to a child with aplastic anemia.

There are a few counts of this clonotype. The CDR3: CASSLGILWGEQFF. The CDR3 DNA reads as TGCGCCAGCAGCTTGGGAATCCTTTGGGGTGAGCAGTTCTTC. V gene TRBV5-1 combines with J gene TRBJ2-1; D gene uncertain. V was cut by 0 bases and J by 9 bases, with 13 bases left in between. Germline CDR1 is SGHRS and CDR2 is YFSETQ. The CDR3 has 14 amino acids.

The V call is TRBV5-6, the J call TRBJ2-1; 9 bases align to TRBD2. V gave up 0 bases and J gave up 5 bases; unmatched junction bases: 3. CDR1 and CDR2 (germline): SGHDT, YYEEEE. The CDR3 is 15 residues long. The CDR3 here is CASSLGLAAHNEQFF. The CDR3 DNA reads TGTGCCAGCAGCTTGGGACTAGCGGCCCACAATGAGCAGTTCTTC.

The CDR3 reads CASSDRATNEKLFF. The CDR3 coding sequence is TGTGCCAGCAGTGACCGAGCAACTAATGAAAAACTGTTTTTT. The rearrangement links TRBV2 to TRBJ1-4; D not certain. Germline CDR1 and CDR2: SNHLY and FYNNEI. V shed 3 bases and J shed 0 bases, with 5 bases lying between them. The CDR3 is made up of 14 amino acids.

The chain carries TRBV5-1 and TRBJ2-6; no clear D. CDR3 length: 13 amino acids. Germline CDR1 and CDR2: SGHRS and YFSETQ. V lost 5 bases, J lost 1 base, and 4 bases lay in between. CDR3 residues: CASRESGANVLTF. CDR3 nucleotide sequence: TGCGCCAGCAGGGAGTCTGGGGCCAACGTCCTGACTTTC.

This chain links TRBV5-1 with TRBJ2-5, with TRBD1 identical over 8 bases. Unmatched junction bases numbered 7, after V lost 6 bases and J lost 3 bases. CDR1 and CDR2 (germline): SGHRS, YFSETQ. This CDR3 is built from 14 residues. CDR3 protein: CASKRVTGEETQYF. DNA of the CDR3: TGCGCCAGCAAACGTGTGACAGGGGAAGAGACCCAGTACTTC.

The chain combines TRBV7-9 with TRBJ2-7; the D gene is possibly TRBD1 (5 bases). The CDR3 covers 14 residues. Trimming took 1 base from V and 5 from J, leaving 12 bases between them. The germline gives CDR1 SEHNR, CDR2 FQNEAQ (reference sequence). The CDR3 coding sequence is TGTGCCAGCAGCTTAGGTATGGTAGGGGACGAGCAGTACTTC. This sequence encodes CASSLGMVGDEQYF. The variable domain in full, completed from reference TRBV7-9 and TRBJ2-7, reads DTGVSQNPRHKITKRGQNVTFRCDPISEHNRLYWYRQTLGQGPEFLTYFQNEAQLEKSRLLSDRFSAERPKGSFSTLEIQRTEQGDSAMYLCASSLGMVGDEQYFGPGTRLTVT.

This clonotype has just a few counts. V usage is TRBV4-3 and J usage is TRBJ1-5, with 9 bases fitting TRBD1. This CDR3 is built from 18 residues. Unmatched junction bases numbered 18, after V lost 0 bases and J lost 12 bases. The germline gives CDR1 LGHNA, CDR2 YSLEER. CDR3 loop: CASSQETRVGTGPVHQHF. CDR3 DNA: TGCGCCAGCAGCCAAGAAACCCGGGTCGGGACAGGGCCAGTCCACCAGCATTTT.

This clonotype came up a few times. This sequence joins TRBV29-1 and TRBJ1-2; D is unresolved. The germline V gene encodes CDR1 SQVTM and CDR2 ANQGSEA. V shed 7 bases and J shed 0 bases, with 12 bases lying between them. The CDR3 length is 13 residues. The chain's CDR3 is CSAQETANYGYTF. Written as DNA, the CDR3 is TGCAGCGCCCAGGAGACCGCTAACTATGGCTACACCTTC.

The rearrangement uses TRBV7-2 and TRBJ1-2; D possibly corresponds to TRBD1 (5 bases). CDR3 size: 13 residues. Germline V gene lookup returns CDR1 SGHTA and CDR2 FQGNSA. The V gene lost 5 bases and the J gene lost 10 bases, with 17 bases spanning the gap. The CDR3 DNA follows: TGTGCCAGCAGCCTACCCGGAAGGGGCGCCTACACCTTC. Translated: CASSLPGRGAYTF.

The rearrangement links TRBV11-1 to TRBJ1-1; 7 bases are shared with TRBD1. The junction had 12 bases not matched to a gene; V was cut back by 1 base and J by 1 base. Germline lookup yields CDR1 SGHAT and CDR2 FQDESV (reference sequence). The CDR3 is 18 residues long. As DNA, the CDR3 is TGTGCCAGCAGCTTAGTTGCACAGGGGCTCCAGAGGAACACTGAAGCTTTCTTT. This translates into CASSLVAQGLQRNTEAFF. The full variable domain, in which reference TRBV11-1 and TRBJ1-1 provide the parts outside the CDR3, is EAEVAQSPRYKITEKSQAVAFWCDPISGHATLYWYRQILGQGPELLVQFQDESVVDDSQLPKDRFSAERLKGVDSTLKIQPAELGDSAMYLCASSLVAQGLQRNTEAFFGQGTRLTVV.

This clonotype occurred a few times. The V and J genes are TRBV20-1 and TRBJ2-7; possible D gene TRBD1, 6 bases. V was shortened by 3 bases and J by 4 bases, with 13 bases between the two germline ends. The CDR3 is 13 residues long. The germline V gene encodes CDR1 DFQATT and CDR2 SNEGSKA (reference sequence). CDR3 sequence: CSASKTGMYEQYF. The CDR3 nucleotides read TGCAGTGCTAGTAAGACAGGAATGTACGAGCAGTACTTC.

The chain links TRBV20-1 to TRBJ1-2, with 7 bases aligning to TRBD1. J gave up 0 bases and V 1 base, and 11 bases lay outside the gene matches. The germline gives CDR1 DFQATT, CDR2 SNEGSKA (reference sequence). The CDR3 runs 17 residues. In nucleotides, the CDR3 is TGCAGTGCTAGAGGAGGGGACCCGACAGGGTCTAACTATGGCTACACCTTC. This encodes CSARGGDPTGSNYGYTF.

V usage is TRBV12-3 or TRBV12-4 and J usage is TRBJ1-5; maybe TRBD1 (6 bases). V lost 1 base and J 3 bases, leaving 10 bases between the germline ends. The CDR3 length is 15 residues. The CDR3 spells CASSLERGPNQPQHF. The CDR3 DNA reads as TGTGCCAGCAGTTTAGAGCGGGGGCCCAATCAGCCCCAGCATTTT.

This CDR3 reads CASSLVAPWGSSYNSPLHF. CDR3 DNA sequence: TGTGCCAGCAGTTTAGTGGCCCCTTGGGGGAGCTCCTATAATTCACCCCTCCACTTT. The chain is built from TRBV12-3 or TRBV12-4 and TRBJ1-6; possibly TRBD1 for D (5 bases). This CDR3 comprises 19 residues. V lost 1 base and J 0 bases, leaving 16 bases between the germline ends.

The CDR3 DNA reads TGTGCCAGCAGCCAACAGACATACCAAGAGACCCAGTACTTC. It encodes CASSQQTYQETQYF. The V call is TRBV28, the J call TRBJ2-5; D is unresolved. Looked up from germline, CDR1 is MDHEN and CDR2 is SYDVKM. Trimming took off 6 bases at V and 0 bases at J, with 11 bases between the two ends. CDR3 length: 14 residues.

This chain connects TRBV5-1 to TRBJ2-1; D is perhaps TRBD2 (6 bases). The V and J ends lost 4 bases and 9 bases respectively, with 26 bases between them. The CDR3 is 17 residues long. CDR1 and CDR2 (germline): SGHRS, YFSETQ. Here the CDR3 reads CASSTTAPGLGRGEQFF. In DNA form, the CDR3 reads TGCGCCAGCAGCACAACCGCCCCGGGACTGGGTAGGGGTGAGCAGTTCTTC.

This clonotype has more than one count but fewer than ten. The genes are TRBV7-2 and TRBJ2-2, with TRBD1 identical over 10 bases. With 3 bases clipped from V and 5 bases from J, the junction kept 3 bases outside the gene matches. This CDR3 has 15 amino acids. The germline V gene encodes CDR1 SGHTA and CDR2 FQGNSA. CDR3 bases: TGTGCCAGCAGCTTTTGGACAGGGGGAACCGGGGAGCTGTTTTTT. Its translation: CASSFWTGGTGELFF.

The gene calls are TRBV5-1 and TRBJ2-7, with 10 bases lining up with TRBD2. The CDR3 totals 16 residues. J gave up 3 bases and V 0 bases, and 6 bases lay outside the gene matches. CDR1 SGHRS and CDR2 YFSETQ come from the germline V gene. The CDR3 sequence: CASSLGRGLADYEQYF. CDR3 nucleotide sequence: TGCGCCAGCAGCTTGGGCCGTGGACTAGCGGACTACGAGCAGTACTTC.

This clonotype was counted ten times or more. The CDR3 sequence is CASSPYSNQPQHF. For the CDR3, the DNA is TGTGCCAGCAGTCCCTATAGCAATCAGCCCCAGCATTTT. The genes are TRBV6-6 and TRBJ1-5, with unresolved D. Trimming stripped 5 bases from V and 0 bases from J, with 5 bases between. In germline, CDR1 is MNHNY, CDR2 SVGAGI (reference sequence). The CDR3 length is 13 residues.

J is TRBJ1-2 and V is TRBV5-1, with D unresolved. This CDR3 contains 14 residues. Germline V gene data show CDR1 as SGHRS and CDR2 as YFSETQ. V was cut by 2 bases and J by 3 bases, with 11 bases left in between. The CDR3 DNA follows: TGCGCCAGCAGCTTCTCGATCGGAGACTATGGCTACACCTTC. It encodes CASSFSIGDYGYTF.

This clonotype was seen only a few times. The chain is built from TRBV4-3 and TRBJ1-6; D is perhaps TRBD1 (5 bases). Trimming pared 3 bases from V and 8 bases from J, leaving 17 bases between. Germline V lookup: CDR1 LGHNA, CDR2 YSLEER. The CDR3 loop spans 16 amino acids. CDR3 amino acids: CASSHSPGREYSPLHF. The CDR3 DNA follows: TGCGCCAGCAGCCATTCACCGGGACGGGAGTATTCACCCCTCCACTTT.

The V call is TRBV10-3, the J call TRBJ2-2, with TRBD2 matching 9 bases. V was clipped by 6 bases and J by 7 bases; unmatched bases: 12. CDR3 length equals 16 residues. Germline V lookup: CDR1 ENHRY, CDR2 SYGVKD. The chain's CDR3 is CAISDGISGSGGELFF. The CDR3 DNA reads as TGTGCCATCAGCGACGGTATTAGCGGGAGTGGCGGGGAGCTGTTTTTT.